The clone carrying this T cell receptor (beta chain) was seen many times. Its antigen is unknown. This specimen belongs to a study of T cell repertoires in cytomegalovirus infection. Study-wide background: Shared public TCR beta signatures pointed to both CMV infection and a matching HLA type.

One entry per CDR3 protein results from TCRdb running MiXCR on the reads. The sample yields approximately 500,000 distinct CDR3 sequences, more than 15% seen once. Trimming cost V 5 bases and J 4 bases; bases outside gene matches: 5. Germline CDR1 SEHNR, CDR2 FQNEAQ (reference sequence). The CDR3 loop spans 14 amino acids. Points from the study as a whole: Dominant in the ex vivo response were TCR beta clonotypes restricted by HLA-C and specific for CMV. Cumulative frequency (of public TCR beta family members) identified carriers of CMV plus the relevant HLA.

The sample comprised CD8+ T cells from PBMCs. The source is a human donor in good health (CMV status not recorded). Some clones in this sample may be carry-over from other donors' samples. The J gene is TRBJ1-5, the V gene TRBV7-9, with 7 bases that match TRBD1. The CDR3 DNA is TGTGCCAGCAGCCCACGGGACAGAAATCAGCCCCAGCATTTT. This codes for CASSPRDRNQPQHF. Filled out from reference TRBV7-9 and TRBJ1-5, the complete variable domain reads DTGVSQNPRHKITKRGQNVTFRCDPISEHNRLYWYRQTLGQGPEFLTYFQNEAQLEKSRLLSDRFSAERPKGSFSTLEIQRTEQGDSAMYLCASSPRDRNQPQHFGDGTRLSIL.